A single T cell receptor beta chain is shown here with its context. The source of the sample is a study of Ad26.COV2.S vaccination and SARS-CoV-2 variants. The data were produced by immunoSEQ multiplex PCR, yet TCRdb's version contains in-frame clones alone and is incomplete. The sample lists hundreds of thousands of clones, about 93% seen once, with 12% in the top ten. The CDR3 has 14 residues. V shed 7 bases, J shed 4 bases, and the junction held 4 bases outside the gene matches. In germline, CDR1 is MNHEY, CDR2 SMNVEV (reference sequence). Treatment indicated: approximately 18 received Ad26.COV2.S at low or high dose, single or two shots; about 5 received placebo; per-sample allocation not given. Sampling happened 63 days after the first vaccine or placebo injection.

This receptor was identified in a person aged 18-60 years who received the Ad26.COV2.S COVID-19 vaccine or a placebo. This chain uses TRBV27 with TRBJ1-5; 10 bases agree with TRBD1. The source material was peripheral blood, sampled in a trial of Ad26.COV2.S vaccine versus placebo. The DNA of the CDR3 is TGTGCCAGCAAGACAGGGGGCGAGAATCAGCCCCAGCATTTT. The encoded protein is CASKTGGENQPQHF.